One and the same sample provided the 30 T cell receptor beta chains below, sequenced in a study of OX40 agonist ivuxolimab in advanced cancers. Library generation was performed with the immunoSEQ multiplex PCR assay. TCRdb limited this immuneACCESS table to in-frame rearrangements with V and J called. A share of clones is missing; checked studies link under half to unresolved V genes, and the rest is unexplained. A total of around 80,000 clones appear in this sample, approximately 84% of them only once. The ten top clones hold 0.4% to 0.5% of the sample. The source material was CD4+ or CD8+ T cells sorted from blood, sampled in a trial of the OX40 agonist ivuxolimab. The receptors were gathered from an adult with an advanced solid tumor such as melanoma, head and neck, liver or kidney cancer.

This clone turned up a few times. This chain links TRBV4-1 with TRBJ2-1, with 7 nucleotides matching TRBD1. CDR1 is MGHRA and CDR2 is YSYEKL in the germline V gene. The length of the CDR3 is 15 residues. V gave up 4 bases and J gave up 8 bases; unmatched junction bases: 11. In nucleotides, the CDR3 is TGCGCCAGCAGCCGACAGGGCTACCTCGCAGATGAGCAGTTCTTC. It specifies CASSRQGYLADEQFF.

The CDR3 region has the DNA TGTGCCAGCTCACCAGCGGGACAGAGTGAAAAACTGTTTTTT. Translated: CASSPAGQSEKLFF. The gene calls are TRBV18 and TRBJ1-4, with 7 bases identical to TRBD1. The V segment lost 2 bases and the J segment 7 bases; nucleotides outside the gene matches: 4. The CDR3 length is 14 residues. The germline gives CDR1 KGHSH, CDR2 LQKENI.

This rearrangement joins TRBV11-2 to TRBJ1-6; tentative D call: TRBD1 (5 bases). Germline V gene lookup returns CDR1 SGHAT and CDR2 FQNNGV. The length of the CDR3 is 15 residues. V gave up 4 bases and J gave up 4 bases, with 11 bases separating them. CDR3 DNA: TGTGCCAGCAGCTCACCGGGACGGTATAATTCACCCCTCCACTTT. This codes for CASSSPGRYNSPLHF.

About this clone: Other DNA sequences in this specimen translate into the identical CDR3. The rearrangement uses TRBV7-9 and TRBJ2-3; D remains ambiguous. CDR3 length: 13 amino acids. CDR1 SEHNR and CDR2 FQNEAQ come from the germline V gene (reference sequence). V gave up 1 base and J gave up 4 bases, with 6 bases separating them. CDR3: CASSLVSADTQYF. CDR3 in DNA: TGTGCCAGCAGCTTAGTCTCGGCAGATACGCAGTATTTT.

The rearrangement joins TRBV6-1 to TRBJ2-5; D gene uncertain. V gave up 1 base and J gave up 2 bases, with 14 bases separating them. Germline CDR1 and CDR2: MNHNS and SASEGT. The CDR3 is 16 residues long. Here the CDR3 DNA reads TGTGCCAGCAGTGAAGTCGGCAGCTATTCTCAAGAGACCCAGTACTTC. Its protein product is CASSEVGSYSQETQYF.

The genes are TRBV10-1 and TRBJ2-2; D unresolved. The CDR3 covers 13 residues. V lost 8 bases, J lost 1 base, and 8 bases lay in between. Germline values: CDR1 WNHNN, CDR2 SYGVQD (reference sequence). CDR3 protein: CASRAGNTGELFF. For the CDR3, the DNA is TGCGCCAGCCGGGCAGGGAACACCGGGGAGCTGTTTTTT.

V usage is TRBV5-1 and J usage is TRBJ1-1; tentatively, D is TRBD1 (6 bases). CDR1 is SGHRS, CDR2 YFSETQ, per germline. V dropped 0 bases and J dropped 10 bases, with 22 bases sitting between them. This CDR3 has 16 amino acids. Here the CDR3 reads CASSLAGGLQGFGAFF. The CDR3 nucleotides are TGCGCCAGCAGCTTGGCTGGCGGCCTACAGGGTTTCGGAGCTTTCTTT.

The J gene is TRBJ2-2, the V gene TRBV5-5, with 7 bases aligning to TRBD1. The CDR3 has 14 residues. Germline-derived CDR1 and CDR2 are SGHKS and YYEKEE (reference sequence). Trimming removed 2 bases from V and 6 bases from J; junction bases left unmatched: 4. The CDR3 reads CASSFNQGAGELFF. The DNA of the CDR3 is TGTGCCAGCAGCTTTAACCAGGGGGCCGGGGAGCTGTTTTTT.

This chain uses TRBV4-2 with TRBJ1-1; possible D gene TRBD1, 5 bases. Germline assignment: CDR1 LGHNA and CDR2 YNFKEQ. The CDR3 spans 14 residues. Trimming shortened V by 5 bases and J by 4 bases, and 14 bases separated the two germline ends. CDR3 protein: CASSVGEGATEAFF. CDR3 in DNA: TGTGCCAGCAGCGTAGGGGAAGGGGCCACTGAAGCTTTCTTT.

This rearrangement joins TRBV7-8 to TRBJ1-1; D gene uncertain. The CDR3 runs 14 residues. CDR1 and CDR2 from the germline V gene are SGHVS and FQNEAQ. Deletions cut 1 base from V and 4 bases from J, with 10 bases between. CDR3 coding DNA: TGTGCCAGCAGCTTAGGAGGAGACGTCACTGAAGCTTTCTTT. Its protein is CASSLGGDVTEAFF.

CDR3 DNA sequence: TGTGCCAGCTCACCAACAGGGGGTATCTCCTACGAGCAGTACTTC. This sequence encodes CASSPTGGISYEQYF. V usage is TRBV18 and J usage is TRBJ2-7, with TRBD1 matching over 8 bases. This CDR3 spans 15 amino acids. The V and J ends lost 2 bases and 0 bases, in that order; junction bases with no gene match: 3. Germline V lookup: CDR1 KGHSH, CDR2 LQKENI.

The V call is TRBV10-3, the J call TRBJ2-7, with D unresolved. CDR1 is ENHRY and CDR2 is SYGVKD in the germline V gene. The CDR3 has 14 amino acids. V was clipped by 5 bases and J by 3 bases, with 14 bases between them. CDR3 sequence: CAISNRPVYYEQYF. CDR3 in DNA: TGTGCCATCAGTAACAGACCGGTTTACTACGAGCAGTACTTC.

The chain has TRBV29-1 and TRBJ1-1; D is unclear. From germline, CDR1 is SQVTM and CDR2 ANQGSEA. The CDR3 loop spans 14 amino acids. Trimming left V 6 bases short and J 0 bases short, with 14 bases between. Here the CDR3 DNA reads TGCAGCGTCCCCGGACCTCTCTTGAACACTGAAGCTTTCTTT. Translated, it gives CSVPGPLLNTEAFF.

The chain has TRBV15 and TRBJ1-1, with TRBD1 as a possible D gene (5 bases). CDR3 size: 15 residues. V was clipped by 1 base and J by 4 bases, with 13 bases between them. Germline CDR1 LNHNV, CDR2 YYDKDF (reference sequence). The CDR3 nucleotides are TGTGCCACCAGCAGAGTTCAGGGTGCAAGCACTGAAGCTTTCTTT. It translates to CATSRVQGASTEAFF.

The V call is TRBV4-3, the J call TRBJ2-5; TRBD2 aligns across 12 bases. The CDR3 totals 14 residues. Germline trimming cut 6 bases from V and 4 bases from J; bases unmatched to any gene: 3. Germline assignment: CDR1 LGHNA and CDR2 YSLEER. The CDR3 loop is CASSPSGRGETQYF. Here the CDR3 DNA reads TGCGCCAGCAGTCCTAGCGGGAGGGGAGAGACCCAGTACTTC.

The rearrangement links TRBV5-1 to TRBJ2-7, with 7 bases matching TRBD1. The V gene end was trimmed by 4 bases and the J gene end by 4 bases; junction bases not matched to a gene: 5. This CDR3 comprises 13 residues. CDR1 is SGHRS and CDR2 is YFSETQ in the germline V gene. The CDR3 nucleotides are TGCGCCAGCAGCATTGACAGGGCGTACGAGCAGTACTTC. Translated: CASSIDRAYEQYF.

The count of this clone is one. V gene TRBV11-2 combines with J gene TRBJ2-5; D not resolved. V lost 0 bases to trimming and J lost 7 bases, with 15 bases between them. The CDR3 sequence is 15 residues long. The germline CDR1 and CDR2 sequences are SGHAT and FQNNGV. CDR3 protein: CASSLDSWAAVTQYF. The DNA for the CDR3 is TGTGCCAGCAGCTTAGACTCATGGGCTGCGGTGACCCAGTACTTC.

The chain carries TRBV7-6 and TRBJ2-1; the match to TRBD2 covers 15 bases. J lost 10 bases, V lost 4 bases, and 8 bases had no gene match. This CDR3 comprises 16 residues. Germline V gene sequence: CDR1 SGHVS, CDR2 FNYEAQ. In DNA, the CDR3 is TGTGCCAGCAGCTCTCGGACTAGCGGGAGGGTATACGAGCAGTTCTTC. Its protein product is CASSSRTSGRVYEQFF.

The rearrangement uses TRBV28 and TRBJ2-4; 8 bases match TRBD1. Losses at the gene ends were 5 bases for V and 15 bases for J; bases not matched to a gene: 9. The length of the CDR3 is 12 residues. Per the germline V gene, CDR1 is MDHEN and CDR2 is SYDVKM. This CDR3 is CASSTGTGTGYF. Written as DNA, the CDR3 is TGTGCCAGCAGTACCGGGACAGGAACTGGGTACTTC. Based on the CDR3 plus reference TRBV28 and TRBJ2-4, the full variable domain is DVKVTQSSRYLVKRTGEKVFLECVQDMDHENMFWYRQDPGLGLRLIYFSYDVKMKEKGDIPEGYSVSREKKERFSLILESASTNQTSMYLCASSTGTGTGYFGAGTRLSVL.

V and J are TRBV14 and TRBJ2-7; D ambiguous. The CDR3 extends over 14 amino acids. V dropped 5 bases and J dropped 4 bases, with 15 bases sitting between them. Germline V lookup: CDR1 SGHDN, CDR2 FVKESK. CDR3 in amino acids: CASSSSLGPYEQYF. Here the CDR3 DNA reads TGTGCCAGCAGCTCGTCCCTCGGTCCTTACGAGCAGTACTTC. Drawing the rest from reference TRBV14 and TRBJ2-7, the complete variable domain is EAGVTQFPSHSVIEKGQTVTLRCDPISGHDNLYWYRRVMGKEIKFLLHFVKESKQDESGMPNNRFLAERTGGTYSTLKVQPAELEDSGVYFCASSSSLGPYEQYFGPGTRLTVT.

The rearrangement joins TRBV30 to TRBJ1-2; D might be TRBD1 (6 bases). The CDR3 totals 15 residues. Germline CDR1 is GTSNPN and CDR2 is SVGIG (reference sequence). V was pared by 0 bases and J by 8 bases, with 19 bases between. The CDR3 protein is CAWSVITGNSRGYTF. The CDR3 DNA reads as TGTGCCTGGAGTGTAATTACAGGGAATTCGCGAGGCTACACCTTC.

The chain links TRBV19 to TRBJ2-3; 8 bases are shared with TRBD1. Germline CDR1 LNHDA, CDR2 SQIVND (reference sequence). J gave up 6 bases and V 8 bases, and 7 bases lay outside the gene matches. The CDR3 spans 13 residues. The CDR3 bases are TGTGCCAGTGCTCCGGACAGGGAGGATACGCAGTATTTT. Amino acid sequence: CASAPDREDTQYF. Complete variable domain (other parts from reference TRBV19 and TRBJ2-3): DGGITQSPKYLFRKEGQNVTLSCEQNLNHDAMYWYRQDPGQGLRLIYYSQIVNDFQKGDIAEGYSVSREKKESFPLTVTSAQKNPTAFYLCASAPDREDTQYFGPGTRLTVL.

The V call is TRBV7-9, the J call TRBJ1-2; D might be TRBD1 (6 bases). CDR1 and CDR2 (germline): SEHNR, FQNEAQ (reference sequence). Trimming took 5 bases from V and 4 from J, leaving 11 bases between them. This CDR3 comprises 13 residues. The CDR3 DNA follows: TGTGCCAGCAGCCAGGGGAAGTCCTATGGCTACACCTTC. This gives the protein CASSQGKSYGYTF.

This clone appeared a single time. This sequence joins TRBV10-1 and TRBJ1-3; a possible D gene is TRBD1 (5 bases). The CDR3 has 14 residues. Trimming took 8 bases from V and 0 from J, leaving 11 bases between them. CDR1 is WNHNN, CDR2 SYGVQD, per germline (reference sequence). The CDR3 nucleotides read TGCGCCAGCTCCAGGGAAAACTCTGGAAACACCATATATTTT. Amino acids: CASSRENSGNTIYF.

V usage is TRBV7-3 and J usage is TRBJ2-2; tentative D call: TRBD2 (6 bases). There are 13 residues in the CDR3. Trimming removed 6 bases from V and 4 bases from J, with 9 bases in between. Per germline, CDR1 SGHTA and CDR2 FQGTGA. CDR3: CASSGTLTGELFF. The CDR3 DNA reads TGTGCCAGCAGTGGGACTCTCACCGGGGAGCTGTTTTTT.

The chain joins TRBV27 to TRBJ2-1; weak D call: TRBD2 (5 bases). Germline V gives CDR1 MNHEY, CDR2 SMNVEV (reference sequence). This CDR3 has 17 amino acids. V lost 6 bases, J lost 8 bases, and 26 bases lay in between. Here the CDR3 DNA reads TGTGCCAGCAGAGGAAAGGAGGTGGGTCCCGGTCGACATGAGCAGTTCTTC. Translation gives CASRGKEVGPGRHEQFF.

V is TRBV4-1 and J is TRBJ1-4; D is unclear. V shed 1 base and J shed 4 bases, with 7 bases lying between them. Germline values: CDR1 MGHRA, CDR2 YSYEKL. The CDR3 is 14 amino acids. The CDR3: CASSQVAVNEKLFF. The CDR3 DNA reads TGCGCCAGCAGCCAAGTGGCAGTTAATGAAAAACTGTTTTTT.

The chain links TRBV2 to TRBJ1-5, with 8 positions matching TRBD1. There are 13 residues in the CDR3. Germline CDR1 SNHLY, CDR2 FYNNEI. The V and J ends lost 7 bases and 3 bases, in that order; junction bases with no gene match: 2. CDR3 coding DNA: TGTGCCAGCAAGGACAGGGACAATCAGCCCCAGCATTTT. Protein sequence: CASKDRDNQPQHF.

The chain has TRBV27 and TRBJ1-2, with a weak D call TRBD1 (6 bases). This CDR3 region has 17 residues. Germline CDR1 is MNHEY and CDR2 is SMNVEV (reference sequence). V was trimmed by 6 bases and J by 1 base, leaving 21 bases between them. The CDR3 nucleotides are TGTGCCAGCAGGGAGCTAGGGGGACGCAGTCTTAACTATGGCTACACCTTC. This gives the protein CASRELGGRSLNYGYTF.

This clone was counted between two and nine times. The J gene is TRBJ2-2, the V gene TRBV28; TRBD1 might be the D (5 bases). The CDR3 is made up of 15 amino acids. Looked up from germline, CDR1 is MDHEN and CDR2 is SYDVKM. Trimming shortened V by 8 bases and J by 0 bases, and 13 bases separated the two germline ends. CDR3 coding DNA: TGTGCCAGCCTTAGGAGCAGGGCGAACACCGGGGAGCTGTTTTTT. It encodes CASLRSRANTGELFF.